This TCR beta chain was profiled in a study of T cells after yellow fever vaccination. Study-level background: Preparing low-cell-number fractions relied on SMART-Seq v4 Ultra Low Input. Study-wide findings and caveats: Primary-vaccination clones mostly resurfaced post-booster (about 96% CD4, 85% to 90% CD8). From the bulk population, abundant clonotypes could contaminate and appear within FACS-sorted repertoires. Overall, a small share of clonotypes was seen in both CD4 and CD8 compartments.

TCRdb re-analysed the 5' RACE reads in MiXCR, keeping a single row per CDR3 protein. In the table there are about 630,000 distinct CDR3 sequences, roughly 12% of which are singletons. Trimming took 6 bases from V and 0 from J, leaving 11 bases between them. CDR1 and CDR2 from the germline V gene are DFQATT and SNEGSKA (reference sequence). This CDR3 contains 14 residues. Only a few counts were recorded for this clonotype. Its matching antigen is unknown. The rearrangement uses TRBV20-1 and TRBJ1-4, with D unclear. The clonotype originates from a man younger than 40 who received the YFV17D yellow fever vaccine. The specimen was PBMCs, collected on the day of the yellow fever booster vaccination. The CDR3 sequence is CSATQPSTNEKLFF. The CDR3 bases are TGCAGTGCCACCCAACCCTCAACTAATGAAAAACTGTTTTTT.